This T cell receptor beta chain is drawn from a study of PD-1 blockade in classical Hodgkin lymphoma. This table comes from immunoSEQ multiplex PCR, and its TCRdb copy is limited to in-frame clones, with some not included. The sample carries some 19,000 clones, around 80% recorded once. General study findings and limits: Baseline diversity was lower in partial responders and progressors than complete responders. There remain no defined causes for the repertoire differences, which possibly reflect disease activity or prior therapy.

Note on this clone: What it binds is not known.

This CDR3 comprises 14 residues. V lost 6 bases to trimming and J lost 0 bases; unmatched junction nucleotides: 2. From germline, CDR1 is ENHRY and CDR2 SYGVKD. Noted time point: cycle 4 day 1 (C4D1), after more than 5 weeks of nivolumab. Each patient experienced a relapse that followed autologous stem cell transplantation, and brentuximab vedotin exposure varied. Patients reached a best response of complete response, partial response or progressive disease. The chain carries TRBV10-3 and TRBJ2-1, with TRBD2 matching over 7 bases. Sequencing used peripheral blood mononuclear cells (PBMCs), obtained before the fourth cycle of nivolumab. This sequence was found in a human donor with classical Hodgkin lymphoma. CDR3 residues: CAIRGGSSYNEQFF. The CDR3 nucleotides are TGTGCCATCAGGGGCGGGAGCTCCTACAATGAGCAGTTCTTC.